Detailed here is one TCR beta chain. TCRdb re-called the PCR reads with MiXCR, one entry per CDR3 protein. The sample yields about 12,000 distinct CDR3 sequences, about 55% seen once. J was trimmed by 9 bases and V by 5 bases; bases with no gene match: 10. The CDR3 spans 15 residues. The germline gives CDR1 SEHNR, CDR2 FQNEAQ (reference sequence). The data were taken from a study of tumor-infiltrating lymphocytes in oesophageal squamous cell carcinoma. The chain links TRBV7-9 to TRBJ2-1; 10 bases agree with TRBD1. Material for sequencing was esophageal tumor tissue. The origin of this receptor is a female donor with esophageal squamous cell carcinoma. The DNA of the CDR3 is TGTGCCAGCAGCATCGGTGGACAGGGGGTACGTGAGCAGTTCTTC. Translation: CASSIGGQGVREQFF.